The T cell receptor (beta chain) under discussion was sequenced for a study of OX40 agonist ivuxolimab in advanced cancers. CDR3 length: 13 amino acids. The germline V and J ends were trimmed by 5 bases and 7 bases, with 12 bases remaining between them. In germline, CDR1 is LNHDA, CDR2 SQIVND (reference sequence). Clones were sequenced by immunoSEQ multiplex PCR, and TCRdb holds only the in-frame ones, with some missing. The table records fewer than 65,000 clones, 70% to 90% of them present only once. The chain carries TRBV19 and TRBJ1-5, with a weak D call TRBD1 (6 bases). Sequencing used CD4+ or CD8+ T cells sorted from blood, obtained in a trial of the OX40 agonist ivuxolimab. The TCR comes from an adult with an advanced solid tumor such as melanoma, head and neck, liver or kidney cancer. The CDR3 here is CASSWGGHQPQHF. DNA for the CDR3: TGTGCCAGTAGTTGGGGGGGCCACCAGCCCCAGCATTTT.